This TCR beta chain derives from a study of T-cell reconstitution after alpha-beta-depleted transplantation in children. Construction of the TCRbeta library involved unique molecular identifiers. A single record per CDR3 protein comes from TCRdb applying MiXCR to the PCR reads. The sample holds about 400,000 distinct CDR3 sequences, roughly 14% seen once. Germline CDR1 and CDR2: SEHNR and FQNEAQ (reference sequence). This CDR3 has 15 residues. V lost 5 bases and J lost 1; bases outside the gene matches: 6. The sequence was collected from a human donor who donated a stem cell graft to a child with Fanconi anemia. V is TRBV7-9 and J is TRBJ1-1, with 8 bases lining up with TRBD1. The sample consisted of PBMCs, taken from the stem cell graft. CDR3 nucleotides: TGTGCCAGCAGCCCTTGGACAGGGCAGAACACTGAAGCTTTCTTT. Amino acid sequence: CASSPWTGQNTEAFF.